This TCR beta chain stems from a study of OX40 agonist ivuxolimab in advanced cancers. Looking at the study overall: The costimulatory receptor OX40 (CD134) was targeted by ivuxolimab, a fully human IgG2 agonistic monoclonal antibody. Intravenous ivuxolimab was administered to patients every 2 weeks at six dose levels: 0.01, 0.1, 0.3, 1.5, 3 and 10 mg/kg. Of the roughly 51 patients in dose escalation, about 19 had hepatocellular carcinoma, about 15 had melanoma, 9 had renal cell carcinoma and 9 had head and neck cancer. The dose-escalation cohort was 80% to 90% male with a mean age of roughly 62 years, ranging from roughly 20 to 80. Prior anti-PD-1, anti-PD-L1 or anti-CTLA-4 therapy was permitted, and checkpoint inhibitors had been received by approximately 39% of dose-escalation patients. Partial responses were achieved by three dose-escalation patients, of whom one had hepatocellular carcinoma and two had cutaneous melanoma. Peripheral TCRbeta sequencing was intended to test whether TCR sequence diversity was altered and clonal T-cell expansion was caused by ivuxolimab. The paper covers the monotherapy dose-escalation part of the phase I ivuxolimab trial, which included N = 52 patients.

Looking up the germline V gene yields CDR1 SGHTA and CDR2 FQGNSA. Relative to germline, V is 1 base shorter and J is 7 bases shorter, with 7 bases between their ends. CDR3 length: 12 amino acids, cysteine to phenylalanine. CDR3 DNA only is kept here, 36 bases in frame from base 1. Patients with autoimmune disease history or receiving systemic immunosuppression were excluded from the trial. In every dose cohort, peripheral blood was drawn for TCR sequencing at baseline, cycle 4 day 1, and cycle 7 day 1. Samples were obtained from an open-label, multicenter, first-in-human phase I dose-escalation trial of ivuxolimab. The trial enrolled adults with locally advanced or metastatic head and neck squamous cell, hepatocellular, melanoma or renal cell carcinoma. Before TCR sequencing, CD4+ and CD8+ T cells were separately sorted from peripheral blood. A word on this clone: There is no known antigen for this receptor. No base-level quality is on record; no much larger clone is a single base apart.

For sequencing of the TCRbeta CDR3 region, genomic DNA was extracted from the sorted cells. TCRbeta CDR3 regions were sequenced using the immunoSEQ Assay. TCRdb limited this immuneACCESS table to in-frame rearrangements with V and J called. A share of clones is missing; checked studies link under half to unresolved V genes, and the rest is unexplained. Here the sample has roughly 72,000 clones; roughly 94% occur a single time. 15% to 19% of the sample is taken by the ten largest. The study at large found these results: At doses from 0.1 to 3.0 mg/kg, clonal expansion was seen in both CD4+ and CD8+ blood T cells between baseline and week 6. Low levels of normalized T-cell clonal expansion were also seen in some patients who did not respond. Which antigens the clonally expanded peripheral T cells were specific for was not determined. On average, CD8+ T cells showed more expanded clones than CD4+ T cells after ivuxolimab. In the 0.1-3.0 mg/kg groups, partial responders had among the lowest normalized peripheral clonal expansion, particularly in CD8+ T cells.

The V and J genes are TRBV7-2 and TRBJ1-1; no D gene is confidently identified. Sample: CD4+ or CD8+ T cells sorted from blood, taken in a trial of the OX40 agonist ivuxolimab. The receptor comes from an adult with an advanced solid tumor such as melanoma, head and neck, liver or kidney cancer. The nucleotide sequence is TGTGCCAGCAGCTTAGTTAGGTTTGAAGCTTTCTTT. Translation gives CASSLVRFEAFF.